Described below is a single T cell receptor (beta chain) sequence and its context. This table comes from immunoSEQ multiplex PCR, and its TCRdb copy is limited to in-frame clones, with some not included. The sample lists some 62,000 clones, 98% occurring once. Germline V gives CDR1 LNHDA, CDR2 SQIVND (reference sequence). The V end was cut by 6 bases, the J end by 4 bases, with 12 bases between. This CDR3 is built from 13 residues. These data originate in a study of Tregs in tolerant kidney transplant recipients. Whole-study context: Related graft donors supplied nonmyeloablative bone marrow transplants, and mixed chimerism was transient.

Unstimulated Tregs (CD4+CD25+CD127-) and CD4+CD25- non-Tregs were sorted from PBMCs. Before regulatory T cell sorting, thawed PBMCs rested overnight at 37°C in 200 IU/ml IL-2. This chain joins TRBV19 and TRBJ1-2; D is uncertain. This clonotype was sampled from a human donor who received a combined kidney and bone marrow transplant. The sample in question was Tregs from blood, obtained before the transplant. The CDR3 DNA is TGTGCCAGTAGACTTGGGCAGGCCTATGGCTACACCTTC. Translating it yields CASRLGQAYGYTF.